Each of the 24 T cell receptor beta chains below was sequenced from the same sample in a study of blood T cell repertoires in COVID-19 (dated by TCRdb to 2018 to 2021). Receptors were amplified or captured by the immunoSEQ multiplex PCR assay. As stored in TCRdb, this immuneACCESS dataset retains in-frame rearrangements with V and J assigned. A fraction of the clones does not appear; measured against another copy, unresolved V genes explain less than half of the discrepancy, and the remainder lacks a known reason. The sample records about 87,000 clones, about nine tenths of which are singletons. Less than 5% of the sample comes from the top ten. The sequencing sample was made of peripheral blood. Source of these receptors: a woman over 75 with acute or convalescent COVID-19.

The rearrangement joins TRBV7-3 to TRBJ2-3; a possible D gene is TRBD1 (6 bases). The CDR3 contains 17 residues. Germline CDR1 is SGHTA and CDR2 is FQGTGA. Trimming stripped 0 bases from V and 3 bases from J, with 16 bases between. The CDR3: CASSLTNIGGPTDTQYF. The DNA of the CDR3 is TGTGCCAGCAGCTTAACCAACATTGGGGGCCCAACAGATACGCAGTATTTT.

The chain carries TRBV11-2 and TRBJ2-1; D is unresolved. Trimming stripped 6 bases from V and 0 bases from J, with 12 bases between. The CDR3 loop spans 15 amino acids. Per the germline V gene, CDR1 is SGHAT and CDR2 is FQNNGV. CDR3 loop: CASRAVAASYNEQFF. The DNA for the CDR3 is TGTGCCAGCAGAGCAGTTGCGGCCTCCTACAATGAGCAGTTCTTC.

The chain couples TRBV25-1 to TRBJ2-7; TRBD1 agrees at 8 bases. The CDR3 is 14 amino acids. Germline V gene data show CDR1 as MGHDK and CDR2 as SYGVNS. The J segment lost 4 bases and the V segment lost 4 bases, leaving 6 bases of the junction unmatched. CDR3 in DNA: TGTGCCAGCAGTGGTCAGGGGGCGAAATACGAGCAGTACTTC. Translated: CASSGQGAKYEQYF.

The chain combines TRBV27 with TRBJ1-1; D remains ambiguous. CDR3 length: 16 amino acids. Trimming took off 6 bases at V and 3 bases at J, with 20 bases between the two ends. Germline V CDR1 and CDR2: MNHEY, SMNVEV (reference sequence). The CDR3 is CASRSTPSLWDTEAFF. The CDR3 nucleotides read TGTGCCAGCAGGTCGACACCTAGCCTCTGGGACACTGAAGCTTTCTTT.

The chain is built from TRBV7-2 and TRBJ1-1, with 8 bases aligning to TRBD1. Germline assignment: CDR1 SGHTA and CDR2 FQGNSA. After removal of 5 bases from V and 5 bases from J, the junction contained 10 bases not matched to a gene. CDR3 length equals 15 residues. The CDR3 region has the DNA TGTGCCAGCAGCGGGTGGGGGACAGGTGGAACTGAAGCTTTCTTT. Protein: CASSGWGTGGTEAFF.

Here the CDR3 reads CASSLDGRSYEQYF. The CDR3 region has the DNA TGTGCCAGCAGCTTGGACGGTCGCTCCTACGAGCAGTACTTC. V gene TRBV5-6 combines with J gene TRBJ2-7; no definite D call. V gave up 0 bases and J gave up 0 bases, with 7 bases separating them. The CDR3 extends over 14 amino acids. Germline loops: CDR1 SGHDT, CDR2 YYEEEE.

The chain is built from TRBV12-5 and TRBJ1-2; D remains unclear. The V end was cut by 1 base, the J end by 9 bases, with 15 bases between. Germline CDR1 LGHNT, CDR2 FRNRAP. CDR3 length equals 14 residues. For the CDR3, the DNA is TGTGCTAGTGGTTTGGGGACTACCCCCCGGAGCTACACCTTC. Residues: CASGLGTTPRSYTF.

The chain joins TRBV5-4 to TRBJ1-6; 12 positions agree with TRBD1. V lost 0 bases and J lost 10; bases outside the gene matches: 8. Germline V CDR1 and CDR2: SGHNT, YYREEE (reference sequence). The CDR3 is 17 amino acids. The CDR3 sequence: CASSLGGQGALGSPLHF. CDR3 nucleotides: TGTGCCAGCAGCTTGGGGGGACAGGGGGCGCTTGGGTCACCCCTCCACTTT.

The J gene is TRBJ2-7, the V gene TRBV29-1, with TRBD2 as a possible D gene (5 bases). This CDR3 comprises 11 residues. V was pared by 4 bases and J by 3 bases, with 7 bases between. Germline values: CDR1 SQVTM, CDR2 ANQGSEA. As DNA, the CDR3 is TGCAGCGTTGCCGGGATCTACGAGCAGTACTTC. This encodes CSVAGIYEQYF.

V is TRBV13 and J is TRBJ2-1; no clear D. The V gene's germline CDR1 is PRHDT and CDR2 FYEKMQ (reference sequence). V was pared by 5 bases and J by 1 base, with 12 bases between. This CDR3 has 15 residues. CDR3 bases: TGTGCCAGCAGCACAGATGGATCTTCCTACAATGAGCAGTTCTTC. Protein: CASSTDGSSYNEQFF.

This clone was seen just once. The gene calls are TRBV6-5 and TRBJ1-3; a possible D gene is TRBD1 (6 bases). CDR1 is MNHEY and CDR2 is SVGAGI in the germline V gene. Trimming shortened V by 0 bases and J by 3 bases, and 9 bases separated the two germline ends. The CDR3 is 15 amino acids. CDR3 in DNA: TGTGCCAGCAGTTACTCCACAGGGTTTGGAAACACCATATATTTT. Amino acids: CASSYSTGFGNTIYF.

The chain couples TRBV18 to TRBJ2-7; TRBD1 matches 8 bases. Germline V gene sequence: CDR1 KGHSH, CDR2 LQKENI. The CDR3 runs to 14 residues. Germline trimming cut 2 bases from V and 5 bases from J; bases unmatched to any gene: 5. The chain's CDR3 is CASSPKSGGHEQYF. The DNA for the CDR3 is TGTGCCAGCTCACCAAAGTCAGGGGGCCACGAGCAGTACTTC.

This chain links TRBV13 with TRBJ2-2, with no clear D. Germline values: CDR1 PRHDT, CDR2 FYEKMQ (reference sequence). The CDR3 covers 14 residues. V was pared by 4 bases and J by 4 bases, with 10 bases between. The CDR3 region is CASSSSLVTGELFF. The CDR3 DNA reads TGTGCCAGCAGCTCCTCCCTAGTCACCGGGGAGCTGTTTTTT.

The chain joins TRBV7-8 to TRBJ2-6; 8 bases map to TRBD1. J lost 0 bases, V lost 5 bases, and 15 bases had no gene match. The CDR3 length is 20 residues. CDR1 and CDR2 from the germline V gene are SGHVS and FQNEAQ. CDR3 bases: TGTGCCAGCAGCCCTCAGTCCCGGGACAGGATCATCTCTGGGGCCAACGTCCTGACTTTC. Amino acid sequence: CASSPQSRDRIISGANVLTF. Together with reference TRBV7-8 and TRBJ2-6, the CDR3 gives the full variable domain: GAGVSQSPRYKVAKRGQDVALRCDPISGHVSLFWYQQALGQGPEFLTYFQNEAQLDKSGLPSDRFFAERPEGSVSTLKIQRTQQEDSAVYLCASSPQSRDRIISGANVLTFGAGSRLTVL.

This clone was recorded a few times. The chain carries TRBV5-4 and TRBJ2-7; TRBD2 agrees at 7 bases. The CDR3 runs 15 residues. The germline V gene has CDR1 SGHNT and CDR2 YYREEE (reference sequence). Losses at the gene ends were 0 bases for V and 1 base for J; bases not matched to a gene: 4. The CDR3 region is CASSLDLAASYEQYF. In DNA, the CDR3 is TGTGCCAGCAGCTTGGATCTAGCGGCATCCTACGAGCAGTACTTC.

The V call is TRBV29-1, the J call TRBJ1-2; tentative D call: TRBD1 (5 bases). CDR3 length: 13 residues. Trimming cost V 6 bases and J 4 bases, with 15 bases left between them. Germline V gene data show CDR1 as SQVTM and CDR2 as ANQGSEA. In DNA form, the CDR3 reads TGCAGCGTGGGAGGAGGGACGGGCTATGGCTACACCTTC. Its protein product is CSVGGGTGYGYTF.

The J gene is TRBJ2-3, the V gene TRBV3-1 (or the pseudogene TRBV3-2); TRBD2 might be the D (5 bases). Germline V lookup: CDR1 LGHDT, CDR2 YNNKEL (reference sequence). The CDR3 runs to 16 residues. V lost 3 bases to trimming and J lost 1 base, with 14 bases between them. The CDR3 protein is CASSHNGEIRTDTQYF. CDR3 DNA: TGTGCCAGCAGCCACAACGGGGAGATACGCACAGATACGCAGTATTTT.

This chain links TRBV12-5 with TRBJ1-3, with 7 bases identical to TRBD1. The germline gives CDR1 LGHNT, CDR2 FRNRAP. V lost 5 bases and J lost 5; bases outside the gene matches: 9. This CDR3 region has 15 residues. The CDR3 bases are TGTGCTAGTGGTCCCCACCGGACAGGCAGAAACACCATATATTTT. Its protein is CASGPHRTGRNTIYF. The full variable domain, with the rest looked up from reference TRBV12-5 and TRBJ1-3, is DARVTQTPRHKVTEMGQEVTMRCQPILGHNTVFWYRQTMMQGLELLAYFRNRAPLDDSGMPKDRFSAEMPDATLATLKIQPSEPRDSAVYFCASGPHRTGRNTIYFGEGSWLTVV.

The V gene is TRBV15, the J gene TRBJ1-2, with TRBD1 matching over 8 bases. The CDR3 contains 16 residues. V dropped 0 bases and J dropped 1; count of bases not matched to a gene: 4. The germline V gene has CDR1 LNHNV and CDR2 YYDKDF (reference sequence). The CDR3 here is CATSRDLTGVNYGYTF. The CDR3 DNA is TGTGCCACCAGCAGAGATCTGACAGGGGTTAACTATGGCTACACCTTC.

This clone was seen a single time. The V gene is TRBV3-1 (or the pseudogene TRBV3-2), the J gene TRBJ2-7; D call uncertain. CDR3 length equals 13 residues. CDR1 is LGHDT and CDR2 is YNNKEL in the germline V gene (reference sequence). Trimming stripped 4 bases from V and 6 bases from J, with 13 bases between. Here the CDR3 reads CASSPRSVGEQYF. The CDR3 region has the DNA TGTGCCAGCAGCCCCCGGAGTGTTGGCGAGCAGTACTTC.

The rearrangement uses TRBV13 and TRBJ2-1; 10 bases map to TRBD1. Germline loops: CDR1 PRHDT, CDR2 FYEKMQ (reference sequence). The CDR3 covers 14 residues. V was pared by 6 bases and J by 6 bases, with 5 bases of the junction left unmatched. CDR3 bases: TGTGCCAGCAGGTGGACAGGGGGGATCAATGAGCAGTTCTTC. As protein: CASRWTGGINEQFF.

V usage is TRBV3-1 (or the pseudogene TRBV3-2) and J usage is TRBJ2-1; D unresolved. Germline V CDR1 and CDR2: LGHDT, YNNKEL (reference sequence). Trimming stripped 2 bases from V and 9 bases from J, with 14 bases between. The CDR3 is 14 residues long. The CDR3 protein is CASSQSTRHGEQFF. The CDR3 coding sequence is TGTGCCAGCAGCCAATCGACCCGACATGGTGAGCAGTTCTTC.

This rearrangement joins TRBV10-3 to TRBJ1-1, with a tentative D call TRBD1 (5 bases). CDR1 and CDR2 from the germline V gene are ENHRY and SYGVKD. The length of the CDR3 is 14 residues. V was clipped by 4 bases and J by 1 base, with 10 bases between them. CDR3 in DNA: TGTGCCATCAGTGCACAGGAGCCGAACACTGAAGCTTTCTTT. Protein product: CAISAQEPNTEAFF.

Only a few counts were recorded for this clone. The V gene is TRBV19, the J gene TRBJ2-1; D is perhaps TRBD1 (6 bases). V gave up 6 bases and J gave up 0 bases, with 15 bases separating them. CDR1 is LNHDA, CDR2 SQIVND, per germline (reference sequence). The CDR3 totals 16 residues. CDR3 loop: CASSDRTRGSYNEQFF. The CDR3 nucleotides read TGTGCCAGTAGCGATCGCACCAGGGGCTCCTACAATGAGCAGTTCTTC.